The clone carrying this TCR beta chain showed up just a few times. The V and J ends lost 4 bases and 1 base respectively, with 8 bases between them. Germline CDR1 SGHRS, CDR2 YFSETQ. This CDR3 is built from 14 residues. This entry comes from a study of blood T cell repertoires in COVID-19. The repertoire was sequenced with immunoSEQ multiplex PCR; TCRdb's copy has only in-frame clones and lacks some. This repertoire shows approximately 220,000 clones, around 83% found once; its top ten account for roughly 2.8%. The TCR comes from a man aged 50-59 years who had recovered from COVID-19. Sequenced sample: peripheral blood. The rearrangement uses TRBV5-1 and TRBJ1-4, with unresolved D. The CDR3 is CASSPAITNEKLFF. The CDR3 region has the DNA TGCGCCAGCAGCCCCGCTATAACTAATGAAAAACTGTTTTTT.